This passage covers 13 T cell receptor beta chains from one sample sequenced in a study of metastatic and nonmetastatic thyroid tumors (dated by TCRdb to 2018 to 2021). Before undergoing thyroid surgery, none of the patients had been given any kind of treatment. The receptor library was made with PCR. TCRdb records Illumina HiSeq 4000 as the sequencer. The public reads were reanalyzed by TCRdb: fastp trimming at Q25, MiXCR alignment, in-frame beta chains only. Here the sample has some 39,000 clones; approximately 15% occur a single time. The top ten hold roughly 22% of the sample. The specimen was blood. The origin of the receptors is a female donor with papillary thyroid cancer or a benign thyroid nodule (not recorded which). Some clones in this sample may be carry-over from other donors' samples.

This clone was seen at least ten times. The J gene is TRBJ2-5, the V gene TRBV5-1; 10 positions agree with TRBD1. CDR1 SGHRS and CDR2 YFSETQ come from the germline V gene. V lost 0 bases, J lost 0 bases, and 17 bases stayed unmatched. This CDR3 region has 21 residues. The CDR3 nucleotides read TGCGCCAGCAGCTTGGATGGCCAACCGTATACCGGGACAGGGGACCAAGAGACCCAGTACTTC. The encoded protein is CASSLDGQPYTGTGDQETQYF.

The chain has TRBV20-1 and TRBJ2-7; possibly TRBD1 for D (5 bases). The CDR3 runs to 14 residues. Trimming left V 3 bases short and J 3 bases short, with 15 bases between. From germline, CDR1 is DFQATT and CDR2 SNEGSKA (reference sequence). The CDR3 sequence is CSASPPGYDYEQYF. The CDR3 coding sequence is TGCAGTGCTAGCCCTCCAGGGTATGACTACGAGCAGTACTTC.

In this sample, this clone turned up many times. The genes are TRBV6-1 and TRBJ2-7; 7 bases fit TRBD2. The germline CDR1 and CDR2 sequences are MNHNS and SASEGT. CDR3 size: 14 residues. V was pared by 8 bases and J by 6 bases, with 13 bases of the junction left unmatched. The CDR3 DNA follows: TGTGCCAGCTACCGCCGGGGGGAACGGGGCGAGCAGTACTTC. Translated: CASYRRGERGEQYF.

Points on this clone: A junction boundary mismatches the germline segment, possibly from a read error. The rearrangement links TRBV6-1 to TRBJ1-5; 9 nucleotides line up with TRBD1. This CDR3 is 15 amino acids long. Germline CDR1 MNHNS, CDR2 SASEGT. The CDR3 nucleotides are TGTGGCAGCAGTGAATGGACAGGGGGCAATCAGCCCCAGCATTTT. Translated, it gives CGSSEWTGGNQPQHF.

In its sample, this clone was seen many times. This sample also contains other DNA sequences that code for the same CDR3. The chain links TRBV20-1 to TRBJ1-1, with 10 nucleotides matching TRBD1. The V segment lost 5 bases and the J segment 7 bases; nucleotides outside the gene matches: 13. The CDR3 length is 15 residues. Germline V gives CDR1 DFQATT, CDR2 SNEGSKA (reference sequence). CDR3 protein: CSARGTGEGEGEAFF. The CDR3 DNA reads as TGCAGTGCTCGTGGGACAGGGGAGGGAGAAGGTGAAGCTTTCTTT.

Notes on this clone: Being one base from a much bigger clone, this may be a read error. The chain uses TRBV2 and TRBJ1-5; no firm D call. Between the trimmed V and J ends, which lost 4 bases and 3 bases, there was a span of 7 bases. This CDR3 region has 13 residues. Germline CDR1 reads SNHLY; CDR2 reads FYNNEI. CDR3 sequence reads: CASSGAVNQPQHF. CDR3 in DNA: TGTGCCAGCAGTGGGGCGGTCAATCAGCCCCAGCATTTT.

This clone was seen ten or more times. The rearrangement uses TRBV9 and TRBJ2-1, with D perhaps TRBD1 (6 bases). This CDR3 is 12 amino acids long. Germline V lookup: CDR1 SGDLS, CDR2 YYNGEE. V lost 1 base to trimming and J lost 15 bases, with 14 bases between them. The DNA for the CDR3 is TGTGCCAGCAGCGTAAATGGGGGACAACCGTTCTTC. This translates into CASSVNGGQPFF.

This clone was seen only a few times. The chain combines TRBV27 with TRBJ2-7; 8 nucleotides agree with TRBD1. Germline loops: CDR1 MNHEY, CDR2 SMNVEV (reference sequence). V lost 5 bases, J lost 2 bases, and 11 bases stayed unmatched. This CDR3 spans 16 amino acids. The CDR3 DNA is TGTGCCAGCAGTCCTGACGTGGGGACAGGTACCTACGAGCAGTACTTC. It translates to CASSPDVGTGTYEQYF.

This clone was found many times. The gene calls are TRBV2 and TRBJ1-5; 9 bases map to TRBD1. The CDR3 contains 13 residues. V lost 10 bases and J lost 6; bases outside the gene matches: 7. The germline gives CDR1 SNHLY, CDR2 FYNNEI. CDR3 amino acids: CAIRDREGQPQHF. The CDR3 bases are TGTGCCATCCGGGACAGGGAGGGTCAGCCCCAGCATTTT.

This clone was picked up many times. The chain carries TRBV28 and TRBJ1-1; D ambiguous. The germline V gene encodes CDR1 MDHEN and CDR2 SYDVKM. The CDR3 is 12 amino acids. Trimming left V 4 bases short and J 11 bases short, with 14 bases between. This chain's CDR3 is CASSSTSLSAFF. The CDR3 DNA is TGTGCCAGCAGTTCGACCAGCTTATCCGCTTTCTTT.

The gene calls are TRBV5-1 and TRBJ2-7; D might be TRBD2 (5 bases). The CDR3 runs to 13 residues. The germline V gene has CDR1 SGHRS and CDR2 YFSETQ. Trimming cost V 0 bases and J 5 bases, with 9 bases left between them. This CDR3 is CASSLGRGNEQYF. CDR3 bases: TGCGCCAGCAGCTTGGGTCGGGGAAACGAGCAGTACTTC.

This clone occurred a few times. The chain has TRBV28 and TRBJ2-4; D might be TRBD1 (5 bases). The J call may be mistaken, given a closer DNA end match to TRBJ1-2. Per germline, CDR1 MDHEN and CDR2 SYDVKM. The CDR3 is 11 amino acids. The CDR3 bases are TGTGCCAGCAGCTCAGGGTTGGGCTACACCTTC. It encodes CASSSGLGYTF.

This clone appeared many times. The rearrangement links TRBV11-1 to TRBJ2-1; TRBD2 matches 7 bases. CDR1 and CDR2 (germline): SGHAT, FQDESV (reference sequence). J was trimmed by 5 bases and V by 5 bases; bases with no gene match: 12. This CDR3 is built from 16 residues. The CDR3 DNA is TGTGCCAGCAGCCCCCTATCTAGGCTAGCGGACAATGAGCAGTTCTTC. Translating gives CASSPLSRLADNEQFF.